Below are 11 T cell receptor beta chains sequenced from a single sample in a study of molecular identifiers for immune sequencing clone quantification. TCRdb reanalysed the PCR reads using MiXCR and keeps one entry per CDR3 protein. This table has hundreds of thousands of distinct CDR3 sequences, around 25% appearing once. Sequences were obtained from naive CD8+ T cells from blood, with Jurkat cell RNA spiked in. Subset of the sample: FACS-sorted CD8+CD4-CCR7+CD45RA+ naive T cells. Every receptor here comes from a human donor in good health. Some libraries in this study had Jurkat cell RNA spiked in.

The sample holds a few counts of this clonotype. The chain carries TRBV12-3 or TRBV12-4 and TRBJ1-2; TRBD1 is a possible D gene (5 bases). There are 15 residues in the CDR3. Trimming took 2 bases from V and 3 from J, leaving 13 bases between them. As DNA, the CDR3 is TGTGCCAGCAGTTTAAGGGAACAGGTAGACTATGGCTACACCTTC. It encodes CASSLREQVDYGYTF.

The chain carries TRBV11-2 and TRBJ2-1; possible D gene TRBD2, 6 bases. The CDR3 runs 15 residues. V gave up 0 bases and J gave up 4 bases, with 10 bases separating them. CDR1 and CDR2 (germline): SGHAT, FQNNGV. The CDR3 DNA reads TGTGCCAGCAGCTTAGATTGGGACTGGTACAATGAGCAGTTCTTC. Protein product: CASSLDWDWYNEQFF. Together with reference TRBV11-2 and TRBJ2-1, the CDR3 gives the full variable domain: EAGVAQSPRYKIIEKRQSVAFWCNPISGHATLYWYQQILGQGPKLLIQFQNNGVVDDSQLPKDRFSAERLKGVDSTLKIQPAKLEDSAVYLCASSLDWDWYNEQFFGPGTRLTVL.

Remarks on this clonotype: Germline is not matched at one junction end, which may reflect a read error. The chain carries TRBV19 and TRBJ1-6; D remains ambiguous. The CDR3 sequence is 15 residues long. CDR1 is LNHDA, CDR2 SQIVND, per germline (reference sequence). The CDR3 reads CAGSIDHGLNSPLHF. The DNA of the CDR3 is TGTGCCGGTAGTATAGATCATGGACTAAATTCACCCCTCCACTTT. Combining the CDR3 with reference TRBV19 and TRBJ1-6 gives the whole variable domain DGGITQSPKYLFRKEGQNVTLSCEQNLNHDAMYWYRQDPGQGLRLIYYSQIVNDFQKGDIAEGYSVSREKKESFPLTVTSAQKNPTAFYLCAGSIDHGLNSPLHFGNGTRLTVT.

This clonotype came up many times. This chain links TRBV29-1 with TRBJ1-5; D gene unclear. V lost 4 bases and J lost 3, with 10 bases in between. The CDR3 totals 13 residues. In germline, CDR1 is SQVTM, CDR2 ANQGSEA. CDR3 amino acids: CSVGEGTNQPQHF. DNA of the CDR3: TGCAGCGTTGGCGAGGGTACCAATCAGCCCCAGCATTTT.

This clonotype has more than one count but fewer than ten. This chain links TRBV4-3 with TRBJ2-3; D is perhaps TRBD2 (7 bases). This CDR3 contains 14 residues. The V gene lost 3 bases and the J gene lost 2 bases, with 9 bases spanning the gap. Germline V gives CDR1 LGHNA, CDR2 YSLEER. This CDR3 is CASSQGGATDTQYF. CDR3 nucleotide sequence: TGCGCCAGCAGCCAGGGGGGGGCCACAGATACGCAGTATTTT.

In this sample, this clonotype turned up a few times. The gene calls are TRBV4-3 and TRBJ1-1; D is uncertain. Trimming stripped 1 base from V and 1 base from J, with 10 bases between. The CDR3 is 15 residues long. CDR1 and CDR2 (germline): LGHNA, YSLEER. CDR3 protein: CASSQVLEANTEAFF. CDR3 coding DNA: TGCGCCAGCAGCCAAGTGTTGGAGGCGAACACTGAAGCTTTCTTT.

This clonotype was seen a handful of times. The J gene is TRBJ1-1, the V gene TRBV11-2, with a tentative D call TRBD1 (6 bases). This CDR3 spans 11 amino acids. The ends were cut back, 5 bases at V and 9 bases at J, with 10 bases in the middle. Germline V gene sequence: CDR1 SGHAT, CDR2 FQNNGV. Here the CDR3 reads CASSRWGQAFF. CDR3 nucleotides: TGTGCCAGCAGCCGCTGGGGGCAAGCTTTCTTT.

This clonotype came up a few times. The V and J genes are TRBV13 and TRBJ2-5; 11 bases line up with TRBD2. The V and J ends lost 4 bases and 4 bases, in that order; junction bases with no gene match: 8. Germline V gene data show CDR1 as PRHDT and CDR2 as FYEKMQ (reference sequence). This CDR3 contains 16 residues. The CDR3 nucleotides read TGTGCCAGCAGCTACGGACTAGCGGGCTTGTCAGAGACCCAGTACTTC. It specifies CASSYGLAGLSETQYF.

This clonotype was recorded a few times. The V and J genes are TRBV30 and TRBJ2-5; TRBD1 matches at 8 bases. The junction had 8 bases not matched to a gene; V was cut back by 6 bases and J by 2 bases. Germline-derived CDR1 and CDR2 are GTSNPN and SVGIG (reference sequence). This CDR3 region has 14 residues. CDR3 protein: CACWTGNYQETQYF. CDR3 in DNA: TGTGCCTGCTGGACAGGGAATTATCAAGAGACCCAGTACTTC.

This clonotype was seen repeatedly, ten times or more. V gene TRBV5-5 combines with J gene TRBJ2-3; unclear D gene. The CDR3 is 13 residues long. Per germline, CDR1 SGHKS and CDR2 YYEKEE (reference sequence). The V gene lost 4 bases and the J gene lost 6 bases, with 12 bases spanning the gap. CDR3 sequence reads: CASSLRTLDTQYF. The CDR3, as DNA: TGTGCCAGCAGCCTTAGGACGCTGGATACGCAGTATTTT.

The chain uses TRBV19 and TRBJ2-7; possibly TRBD2 for D (6 bases). This CDR3 is 16 amino acids long. V was trimmed by 4 bases and J by 3 bases, leaving 19 bases between them. Looked up from germline, CDR1 is LNHDA and CDR2 is SQIVND (reference sequence). The CDR3 loop reads CASSRRPGTLIYEQYF. The DNA of the CDR3 is TGTGCCAGTAGTAGGCGCCCCGGGACTTTGATCTACGAGCAGTACTTC.